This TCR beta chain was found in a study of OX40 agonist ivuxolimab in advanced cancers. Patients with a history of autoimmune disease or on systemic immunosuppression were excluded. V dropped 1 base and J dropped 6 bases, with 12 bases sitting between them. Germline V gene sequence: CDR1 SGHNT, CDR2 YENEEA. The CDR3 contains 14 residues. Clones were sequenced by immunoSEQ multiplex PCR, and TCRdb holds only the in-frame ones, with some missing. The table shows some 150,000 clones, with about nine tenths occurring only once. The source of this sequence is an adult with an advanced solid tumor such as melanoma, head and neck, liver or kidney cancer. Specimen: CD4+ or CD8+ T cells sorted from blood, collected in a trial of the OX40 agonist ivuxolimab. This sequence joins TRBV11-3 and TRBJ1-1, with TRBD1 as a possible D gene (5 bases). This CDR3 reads CASSLVGVGAEAFF. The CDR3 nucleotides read TGTGCCAGCAGCTTAGTAGGGGTGGGAGCTGAAGCTTTCTTT.